Listed below are T cell receptor beta chains from one sample, sequenced in a study of shared clonotypes between healthy human individuals. This table comes from immunoSEQ multiplex PCR, and its TCRdb copy is limited to in-frame clones, with some not included. Of roughly 2.2 million clones in the sample, 93% are singletons; the top ten hold approximately 0.4%. Input material: naive CD4+ T cells from PBMCs. The receptors were sampled from a man aged 18 to 29 in good health. Some clones in this sample may be carry-over from other donors' samples. CDR3s include the opening cysteine and the closing phenylalanine or tryptophan. The order of the fields is J gene, V gene, D gene, clone size, CDR3 DNA, CDR3 protein. The D gene is left open where the match is weak. Clone size appears in some rows only: once, few, many, or a class for an expanded clone.

TRBJ2-2,TRBV28,.,.,TGTGCCAGCAGTCCAGGGGTACACACCGGGGAGCTGTTTTTT,CASSPGVHTGELFF
TRBJ1-1,TRBV30,TRBD1,few,TGTGCCTGGACAGGGGGTGATGGAGCTTTCTTT,CAWTGGDGAFF
TRBJ1-1,TRBV11-2,.,.,TGTGCCACTAACCGGTACTCTGAAGCTTTCTTT,CATNRYSEAFF
TRBJ2-1,TRBV5-1,TRBD2,.,TGCGCCAGCAGCTTGCTGACTAGCGGGAGTCTAGGTGAGCAGTTCTTC,CASSLLTSGSLGEQFF
TRBJ2-1,TRBV25-1,TRBD2,.,TGTGCCAGCGGTCGGGGGGGCGCCTACAATGAGCAGTTCTTC,CASGRGGAYNEQFF
TRBJ2-7,TRBV10-3,.,.,TGTGCCACGAACCCCTCGGACTGGAAAGACTACGAGCAGTACTTC,CATNPSDWKDYEQYF
TRBJ2-1,TRBV7-3,TRBD2,.,TGTGCCAGCAGCTTAACGGCGGGAGGGTCGGGTAATGAGCAGTTCTTC,CASSLTAGGSGNEQFF
TRBJ1-1,TRBV28,.,.,TGTGCCAGCAGTTTTGGGGGGCCTCTCTACACTGAAGCTTTCTTT,CASSFGGPLYTEAFF
TRBJ2-5,TRBV28,TRBD2,once,TGTGCCAGCGGGACTAGCCAAGAGACCCAGTACTTC,CASGTSQETQYF
TRBJ2-7,TRBV5-4,TRBD1,.,TGTGCCAGCAGCCCCCGGACAGGGTCGGGGTACGAGCAGTACTTC,CASSPRTGSGYEQYF
TRBJ1-5,TRBV6-6,.,.,TGTGCCAGCAGTGTAACAGCCATGCCCCCGCATTTT,CASSVTAMPPHF
TRBJ1-2,TRBV15,.,.,TGTGCCACCAGCAGAGATCCGGGGCCAGCCTATGGCTACACCTTC,CATSRDPGPAYGYTF
TRBJ2-1,TRBV11-3,TRBD2,.,TGTGCCAGCAGCGGTAGCGGGGATTACAATGAGCAGTTCTTC,CASSGSGDYNEQFF
TRBJ2-7,TRBV28,.,.,TGTGCCAGCAGATCCGGGGGCCCCACCTACGAGCAGTACTTC,CASRSGGPTYEQYF
TRBJ2-7,TRBV18,.,.,TGTGCCAGCTCACCAAGGTCGGCCGGTGAGGCTGACGAGCAGTACTTC,CASSPRSAGEADEQYF
TRBJ1-1,TRBV11-1,.,.,TGTGCCAGCAGAAGGGACCTCACCACTGAAGCTTTCTTT,CASRRDLTTEAFF
TRBJ1-4,TRBV4-1,TRBD1,.,TGCGCCAGCAGCCAGTCCCCGGGACAGGGAAAAGAAAAACTGTTTTTT,CASSQSPGQGKEKLFF
TRBJ1-2,TRBV15,.,few,TGTGCCACCAGAGGGAGGGATGGCTACACCTTC,CATRGRDGYTF
TRBJ2-7,TRBV28,TRBD2,.,TGTGCCAGCAGTTTCCCTAGCGGGCCCTACGAGCAGTACTTC,CASSFPSGPYEQYF
TRBJ2-2,TRBV5-1,.,.,TGCGCCAGCAGCTTCACCGGGACGGGGGGCGCCGGGGAGCTGTTTTTT,CASSFTGTGGAGELFF
TRBJ2-7,TRBV4-1,TRBD2,.,TGCGCCAGCAGCCAAGAGACTAGCGACTACGAGCAGTACTTC,CASSQETSDYEQYF
TRBJ1-1,TRBV6-5,.,few,TGTGCCAGCAGGGAAGATCCGAACACTGAAGCTTTCTTT,CASREDPNTEAFF
TRBJ2-7,TRBV7-2,.,.,TGTGCCAGCAGCCACCCTACTAGTTACGAGCAGTACTTC,CASSHPTSYEQYF
TRBJ1-4,TRBV4-2,TRBD1,few,TGTGCCAGCAGCCAGAGTCTGGGGGGACAGGTTGGAAAACTGTTTTTT,CASSQSLGGQVGKLFF
TRBJ1-5,TRBV5-8,.,.,TGTGCCAGCAGCTTGGAAGGGTATCAGCCCCAGCATTTT,CASSLEGYQPQHF
TRBJ2-3,TRBV7-9,.,.,TGTGCCAGCAGGTACTCGGGTAGCACAGATACGCAGTATTTT,CASRYSGSTDTQYF
TRBJ2-7,TRBV21-1,.,.,TGTGCCAGCAGCATAATTTCGGCTGGGGCGGGATACGAGCAGTACTTC,CASSIISAGAGYEQYF
TRBJ2-1,TRBV27,.,once,TGTGCCAGCAGTTTGTACCTGGGCAGGGGTCATGACGAGCAGTTCTTC,CASSLYLGRGHDEQFF
TRBJ2-1,TRBV7-6,.,.,TGTGCCAGCAGCTTAGAACAGAATGAGCAGTTCTTC,CASSLEQNEQFF
TRBJ1-1,TRBV5-1,TRBD1,once,TGCGCCAGCGCCGGCCAGGGGGCCAACACTGAAGCTTTCTTT,CASAGQGANTEAFF
TRBJ2-7,TRBV6-4,.,.,TGTGCCAGCAGTGACTCAAGCGGCAGGGCCTACGAGCAGTACTTC,CASSDSSGRAYEQYF
TRBJ2-2,TRBV5-1,.,.,TGCGCCAGCAGCTTAAATGCAGCGGGCACCGGGGAGCTGTTTTTT,CASSLNAAGTGELFF
TRBJ2-1,TRBV28,.,.,TGTGCCAGCAGTTCACTGCTTTACCGTGAGCAGTTCTTC,CASSSLLYREQFF
TRBJ1-4,TRBV5-1,.,.,TGCGCCAGCAGCTTGGATGGGTCCAGGGATGAAAAACTGTTTTTT,CASSLDGSRDEKLFF
TRBJ2-1,TRBV5-1,.,.,TGCGCCAGCAGCTACCCCTCGGGGGCCCTTGCCAATGAGCAGTTCTTC,CASSYPSGALANEQFF
TRBJ1-2,TRBV5-4,TRBD1,once,TGTGCCAGCAGCTTCTGGACAGGGGGCGCTAACTATGGCTACACCTTC,CASSFWTGGANYGYTF
TRBJ2-1,TRBV28,TRBD2,.,TGTGCCAGCAGTACCCCAAGCCTCCCTAGCGGTATAGGCTACAATGAGCAGTTCTTC,CASSTPSLPSGIGYNEQFF
TRBJ1-2,TRBV19,.,.,TGTGCCAGTAAGGACCGAGGGTATGGCTACACCTTC,CASKDRGYGYTF
TRBJ2-2,TRBV27,.,.,TGTGCCAGCATGTGGGGGCGCGGCACCGGGGAGCTGTTTTTT,CASMWGRGTGELFF
TRBJ1-5,TRBV23-1,TRBD1,.,TGCGCCAGCAGGGGACAGAGCTATAGCAATCAGCCCCAGCATTTT,CASRGQSYSNQPQHF
TRBJ2-7,TRBV7-9,TRBD1,.,TGTGCCAGCAGCACCCGGGACAGGGGGGGCGAGCAGTACTTC,CASSTRDRGGEQYF
TRBJ2-7,TRBV30,.,.,TGTGCCTGGAGTGTACAGGTACTCCGCGAGCAGTACTTC,CAWSVQVLREQYF
TRBJ1-1,TRBV2,.,.,TGTGCCAGCAGTGAGAGGCACGGGGACATGAACACTGAAGCTTTCTTT,CASSERHGDMNTEAFF
TRBJ2-1,TRBV2,TRBD2,.,TGTGCCAGCAGTGAAGCGAATTCGGGGGGGCGCGAGTACAATGAGCAGTTCTTC,CASSEANSGGREYNEQFF
TRBJ2-7,TRBV1,.,.,TGCACCAGCAGCCAAGACCCGGGACACCAAGGATCCCACGAGCAGTACTTC,CTSSQDPGHQGSHEQYF